Described below is a single T cell receptor (beta chain) sequence and its context. The sample is drawn from a study of T cell changes during pregnancy in multiple sclerosis. Germline V gives CDR1 SGDLS, CDR2 YYNGEE. V shed 4 bases, J shed 6 bases, and the junction held 2 bases outside the gene matches. The CDR3 length is 14 residues. The data were produced by immunoSEQ multiplex PCR, yet TCRdb's version contains in-frame clones alone and is incomplete. The sample contains some 60,000 clones, 89% of which appear only once. Specimen: peripheral blood, collected after pregnancy. This chain connects TRBV9 to TRBJ2-2; 11 bases align to TRBD2. The TCR originated in a female donor with multiple sclerosis, enrolled in a pregnancy study. The CDR3 loop reads CASSHSGGAGELFF. CDR3 sequence (DNA): TGTGCCAGCAGCCATAGCGGGGGGGCCGGGGAGCTGTTTTTT.